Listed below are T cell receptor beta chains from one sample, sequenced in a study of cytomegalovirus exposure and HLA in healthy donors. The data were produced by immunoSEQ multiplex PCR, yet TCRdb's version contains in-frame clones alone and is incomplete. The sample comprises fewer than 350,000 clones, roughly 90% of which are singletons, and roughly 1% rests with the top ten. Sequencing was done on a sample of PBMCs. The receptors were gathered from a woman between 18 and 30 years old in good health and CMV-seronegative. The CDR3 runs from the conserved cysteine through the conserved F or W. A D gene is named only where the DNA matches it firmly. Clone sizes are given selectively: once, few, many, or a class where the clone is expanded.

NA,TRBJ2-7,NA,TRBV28,CASTSVGPYEQYF,TGTGCCAGCACCTCTGTGGGGCCATACGAGCAGTACTTC
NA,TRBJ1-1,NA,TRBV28,CASIKGVTEAFF,TGTGCCAGCATTAAGGGGGTCACTGAAGCTTTCTTT
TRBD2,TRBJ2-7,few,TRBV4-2,CASSHSTSSGSYEQYF,TGTGCCAGCTCGCATTCTACGTCTAGCGGGAGCTACGAGCAGTACTTC
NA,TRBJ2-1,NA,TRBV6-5,CASSYSTLAVDNEQFF,TGTGCCAGCAGTTACTCGACATTAGCGGTTGACAATGAGCAGTTCTTC
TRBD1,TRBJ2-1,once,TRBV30,CAWSGRTGLYNEQFF,TGTGCCTGGAGTGGTCGGACAGGGCTCTACAATGAGCAGTTCTTC
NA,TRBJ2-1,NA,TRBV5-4,CASSLGSVSVGGPGNEQFF,TGTGCCAGCAGCTTGGGATCCGTTAGCGTTGGAGGGCCGGGAAATGAGCAGTTCTTC
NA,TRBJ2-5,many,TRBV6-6,CASSFETDNQETQYF,TGTGCCAGCAGTTTTGAGACGGACAACCAAGAGACCCAGTACTTC
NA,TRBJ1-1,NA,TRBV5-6,CASSAGYTEAFF,TGTGCCAGCAGCGCAGGGTACACTGAAGCTTTCTTT
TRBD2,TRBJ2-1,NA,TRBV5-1,CASSLVEGTSVNNEQFF,TGCGCCAGCAGCTTGGTGGAAGGGACTAGCGTAAACAATGAGCAGTTCTTC
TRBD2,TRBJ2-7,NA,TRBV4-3,CASSQESGSTYEQYF,TGCGCCAGCAGCCAAGAGAGCGGGAGCACCTACGAGCAGTACTTC
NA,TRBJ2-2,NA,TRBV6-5,CAISPRGTGELFF,TGTGCCATCTCCCCCAGGGGAACCGGGGAGCTGTTTTTT
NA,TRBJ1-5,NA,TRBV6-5,CASSDGINSNQPQHF,TGTGCCAGCAGCGACGGGATTAATAGCAATCAGCCCCAGCATTTT
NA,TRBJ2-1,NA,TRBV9,CASSPSDTYNEQFF,TGTGCCAGCAGCCCCAGCGATACCTACAATGAGCAGTTCTTC
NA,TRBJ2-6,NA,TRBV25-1,CASTSARSSSGANVLTF,TGTGCCAGCACGAGTGCCAGGTCGAGCTCTGGGGCCAACGTCCTGACTTTC
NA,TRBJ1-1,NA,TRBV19,CASSILGQNTEAFF,TGTGCCAGTAGTATCCTCGGACAGAACACTGAAGCTTTCTTT
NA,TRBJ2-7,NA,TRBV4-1,CASSQEVGLTSPYEQYF,TGCGCCAGCAGCCAAGAGGTAGGACTGACGAGTCCTTACGAGCAGTACTTC